These 10 T cell receptor beta chains originate from one sample sequenced in a study of shared clonotypes between healthy human individuals. Some clones are missing from TCRdb's copy, which holds only in-frame ones; the method was immunoSEQ multiplex PCR. The data hold around 1.1 million clones, with around three quarters observed a single time. Material: memory CD4+ T cells from PBMCs. Subset noted: CD45RA-negative fraction. These TCRs come from a man younger than 35 in good health. Some clones in this sample may be carry-over from other donors' samples.

The gene calls are TRBV6-1 and TRBJ1-2, with 7 bases aligning to TRBD1. V trimming: 0 bases; J trimming: 4 bases; junction bases outside the gene matches: 5. The germline V gene has CDR1 MNHNS and CDR2 SASEGT. The CDR3 extends over 15 amino acids. The CDR3 nucleotides read TGTGCCAGCAGTGAAGCTACAGGGGACCTCTATGGCTACACCTTC. Translation: CASSEATGDLYGYTF.

The chain carries TRBV6-1 and TRBJ1-3; a possible D gene is TRBD1 (5 bases). Per germline, CDR1 MNHNS and CDR2 SASEGT. With 8 bases removed from V and 0 bases from J, the gap between germline ends came to 11 bases. The length of the CDR3 is 14 residues. CDR3 residues: CASDGADSGNTIYF. DNA for the CDR3: TGTGCCAGCGACGGGGCGGACTCTGGAAACACCATATATTTT.

The rearrangement joins TRBV6-6 to TRBJ1-1; 7 bases fit TRBD1. Per the germline V gene, CDR1 is MNHNY and CDR2 is SVGAGI (reference sequence). CDR3 length: 16 residues. Unmatched junction bases numbered 14, after V lost 6 bases and J lost 4 bases. CDR3: CASSWRTGAQITEAFF. The CDR3 coding sequence is TGTGCCAGCAGCTGGAGAACAGGGGCTCAAATCACTGAAGCTTTCTTT.

The genes are TRBV5-6 and TRBJ2-6, with D unresolved. The ends were cut back, 4 bases at V and 0 bases at J, with 17 bases in the middle. Germline V gene lookup returns CDR1 SGHDT and CDR2 YYEEEE. The CDR3 extends over 18 amino acids. This CDR3 is CASSARGTTSSGANVLTF. The CDR3 region has the DNA TGTGCCAGCAGCGCCCGAGGCACGACTTCCTCTGGGGCCAACGTCCTGACTTTC.

This clone was seen more than once but under ten times. The chain recombines TRBV5-1 with TRBJ1-3; perhaps TRBD1 as D (5 bases). This CDR3 comprises 15 residues. Germline V gene sequence: CDR1 SGHRS, CDR2 YFSETQ. The germline V and J ends were trimmed by 2 bases and 4 bases, with 13 bases remaining between them. CDR3 sequence reads: CASSFGGLTGNTIYF. CDR3 DNA sequence: TGCGCCAGCAGCTTCGGGGGACTAACGGGAAACACCATATATTTT.

This sequence joins TRBV5-6 and TRBJ2-7, with D unclear. The CDR3 extends over 15 amino acids. CDR1 SGHDT and CDR2 YYEEEE come from the germline V gene. V gave up 4 bases and J gave up 0 bases, with 14 bases separating them. The chain's CDR3 is CASSRWTVDSYEQYF. CDR3 nucleotide sequence: TGTGCCAGCAGCCGATGGACGGTCGACTCCTACGAGCAGTACTTC.

This chain connects TRBV7-6 to TRBJ2-1, with 10 bases fitting TRBD1. CDR1 is SGHVS and CDR2 is FNYEAQ in the germline V gene. V shed 5 bases and J 1 base; nucleotides not matched to a gene: 17. The CDR3 contains 20 residues. Here the CDR3 reads CASSKMTPGQGFGSYNEQFF. The CDR3 DNA reads TGTGCCAGCAGCAAGATGACACCGGGACAGGGGTTCGGTTCCTACAATGAGCAGTTCTTC. Together with reference TRBV7-6 and TRBJ2-1, the CDR3 gives the full variable domain: GAGVSQSPRYKVTKRGQDVALRCDPISGHVSLYWYRQALGQGPEFLTYFNYEAQQDKSGLPNDRFSAERPEGSISTLTIQRTEQRDSAMYRCASSKMTPGQGFGSYNEQFFGPGTRLTVL.

This clone was counted at least ten times. This rearrangement joins TRBV30 to TRBJ2-1; 7 nucleotides agree with TRBD2. The germline V gene has CDR1 GTSNPN and CDR2 SVGIG (reference sequence). The V segment lost 2 bases and the J segment 9 bases; nucleotides outside the gene matches: 13. This CDR3 has 15 residues. CDR3 in amino acids: CAWSWMGEGRGEQFF. DNA of the CDR3: TGTGCCTGGAGTTGGATGGGGGAGGGCCGTGGTGAGCAGTTCTTC. Using reference TRBV30 and TRBJ2-1 for the parts outside the CDR3, the full variable domain is SQTIHQWPATLVQPVGSPLSLECTVEGTSNPNLYWYRQAAGRGLQLLFYSVGIGQISSEVPQNLSASRPQDRQFILSSKKLLLSDSGFYLCAWSWMGEGRGEQFFGPGTRLTVL.

This chain connects TRBV28 to TRBJ1-2; the D is unclear. The germline V gene encodes CDR1 MDHEN and CDR2 SYDVKM. V dropped 11 bases and J dropped 4 bases, with 17 bases sitting between them. CDR3 length: 13 residues. The CDR3 region has the DNA TGTGCCTGTCGCGAGTGGGGTCGCTATGGCTACACCTTC. Its protein is CACREWGRYGYTF.

The chain is built from TRBV5-6 and TRBJ2-7; D may be TRBD2 (7 bases). V lost 2 bases and J 1 base, leaving 13 bases between the germline ends. Germline lookup yields CDR1 SGHDT and CDR2 YYEEEE. The CDR3 spans 15 residues. The CDR3 DNA reads as TGTGCCAGCAGCTTTCAGGGGAGGGATTCCTACGAGCAGTACTTC. It encodes CASSFQGRDSYEQYF.